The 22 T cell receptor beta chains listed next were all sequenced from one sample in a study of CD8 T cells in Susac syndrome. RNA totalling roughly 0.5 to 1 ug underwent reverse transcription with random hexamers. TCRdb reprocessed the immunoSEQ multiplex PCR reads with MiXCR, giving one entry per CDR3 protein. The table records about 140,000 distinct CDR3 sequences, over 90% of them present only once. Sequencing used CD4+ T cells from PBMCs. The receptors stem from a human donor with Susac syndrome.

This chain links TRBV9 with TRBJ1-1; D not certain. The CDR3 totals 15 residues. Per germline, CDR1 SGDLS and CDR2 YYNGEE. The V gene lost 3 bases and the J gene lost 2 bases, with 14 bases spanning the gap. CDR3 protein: CASSGGWGFNTEAFF. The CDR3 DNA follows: TGTGCCAGCAGCGGTGGTTGGGGATTTAACACTGAAGCTTTCTTT. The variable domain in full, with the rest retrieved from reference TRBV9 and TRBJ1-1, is DSGVTQTPKHLITATGQRVTLRCSPRSGDLSVYWYQQSLDQGLQFLIQYYNGEERAKGNILERFSAQQFPDLHSELNLSSLELGDSALYFCASSGGWGFNTEAFFGQGTRLTVV.

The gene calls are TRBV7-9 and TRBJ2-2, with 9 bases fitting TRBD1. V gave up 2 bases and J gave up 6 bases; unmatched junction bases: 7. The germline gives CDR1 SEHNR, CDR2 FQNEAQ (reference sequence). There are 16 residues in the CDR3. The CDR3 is CASSLPGQGTSGELFF. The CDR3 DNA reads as TGTGCCAGCAGCTTACCGGGACAGGGTACTTCCGGGGAGCTGTTTTTT.

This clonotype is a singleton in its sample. The CDR3 coding sequence is TGCGCCAGCAGCTTGGAAGGGGGGAACTACGAGCAGTACTTC. Translated: CASSLEGGNYEQYF. The chain is built from TRBV5-1 and TRBJ2-7; possibly TRBD1 or TRBD2 for D (6 bases each). The CDR3 covers 14 residues. Trimming pared 0 bases from V and 3 bases from J, leaving 10 bases between. Germline CDR1 SGHRS, CDR2 YFSETQ.

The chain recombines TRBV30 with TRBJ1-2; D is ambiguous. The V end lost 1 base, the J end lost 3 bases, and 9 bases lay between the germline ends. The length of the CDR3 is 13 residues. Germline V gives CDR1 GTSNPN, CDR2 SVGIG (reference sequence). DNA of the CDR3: TGTGCCTGGAGTGAATCAGTCTACTATGGCTACACCTTC. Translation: CAWSESVYYGYTF.

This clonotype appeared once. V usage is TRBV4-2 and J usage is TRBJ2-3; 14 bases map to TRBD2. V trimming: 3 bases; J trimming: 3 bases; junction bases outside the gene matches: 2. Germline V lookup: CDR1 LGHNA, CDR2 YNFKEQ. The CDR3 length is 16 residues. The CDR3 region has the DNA TGTGCCAGCAGCCAGAGGACTAGCGGGGGGACAGATACGCAGTATTTT. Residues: CASSQRTSGGTDTQYF.

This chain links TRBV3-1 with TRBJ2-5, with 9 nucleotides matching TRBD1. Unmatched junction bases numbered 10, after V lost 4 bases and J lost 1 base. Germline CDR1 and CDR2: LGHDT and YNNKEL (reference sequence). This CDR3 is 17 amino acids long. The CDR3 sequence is CASSLPRDRVTQETQYF. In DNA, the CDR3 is TGTGCCAGCAGCCTTCCCCGGGACAGGGTAACCCAAGAGACCCAGTACTTC.

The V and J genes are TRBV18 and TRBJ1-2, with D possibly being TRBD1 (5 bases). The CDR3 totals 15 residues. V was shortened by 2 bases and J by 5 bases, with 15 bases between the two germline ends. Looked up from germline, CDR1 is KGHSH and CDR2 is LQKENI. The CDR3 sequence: CASSPSVTEYYGYTF. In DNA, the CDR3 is TGTGCCAGCTCACCATCAGTGACAGAATATTATGGCTACACCTTC.

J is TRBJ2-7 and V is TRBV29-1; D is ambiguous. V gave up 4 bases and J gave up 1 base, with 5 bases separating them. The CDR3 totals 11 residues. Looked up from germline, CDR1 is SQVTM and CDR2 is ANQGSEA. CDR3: CSVGESYEQYF. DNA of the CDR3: TGCAGCGTTGGCGAGTCCTACGAGCAGTACTTC.

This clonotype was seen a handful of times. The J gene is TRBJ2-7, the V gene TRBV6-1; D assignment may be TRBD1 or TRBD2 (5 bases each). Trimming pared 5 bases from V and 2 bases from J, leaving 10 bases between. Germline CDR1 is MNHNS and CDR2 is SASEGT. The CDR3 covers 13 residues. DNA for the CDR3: TGTGCCAGCAGTAGTGGGGGTACCTACGAGCAGTACTTC. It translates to CASSSGGTYEQYF.

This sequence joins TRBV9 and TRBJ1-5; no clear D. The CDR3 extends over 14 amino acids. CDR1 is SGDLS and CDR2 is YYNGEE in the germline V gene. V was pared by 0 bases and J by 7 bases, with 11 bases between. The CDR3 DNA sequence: TGTGCCAGCAGCGTAGGGGGAGGGTCCCAGCCCCAGCATTTT. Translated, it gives CASSVGGGSQPQHF.

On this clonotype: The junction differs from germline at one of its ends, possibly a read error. DNA for the CDR3: TGTGCCTGGAGTAGGTCCCAAGGATGGCACTTT. The encoded protein is CAWSRSQGWHF. The genes are TRBV30 and TRBJ1-1, with D uncertain. Germline CDR1 is GTSNPN and CDR2 is SVGIG (reference sequence). The CDR3 extends over 11 amino acids.

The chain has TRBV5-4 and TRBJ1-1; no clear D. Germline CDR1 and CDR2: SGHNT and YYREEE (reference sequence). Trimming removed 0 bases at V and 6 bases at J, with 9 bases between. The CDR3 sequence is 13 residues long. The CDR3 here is CASSLEREAEAFF. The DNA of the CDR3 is TGTGCCAGCAGCTTGGAGAGGGAAGCTGAAGCTTTCTTT.

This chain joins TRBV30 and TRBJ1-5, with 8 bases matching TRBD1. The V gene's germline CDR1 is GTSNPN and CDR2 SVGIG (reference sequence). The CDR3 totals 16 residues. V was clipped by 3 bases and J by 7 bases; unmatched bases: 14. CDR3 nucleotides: TGTGCCTGGAGCAAGACCCCCGGGACAGGTGACCAGCCCCAGCATTTT. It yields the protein CAWSKTPGTGDQPQHF.

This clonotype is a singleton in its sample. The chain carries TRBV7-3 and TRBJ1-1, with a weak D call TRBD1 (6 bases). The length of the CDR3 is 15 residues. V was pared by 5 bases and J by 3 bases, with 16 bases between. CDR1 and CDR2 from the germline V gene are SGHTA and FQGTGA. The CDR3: CASSRWGGADTEAFF. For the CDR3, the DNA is TGTGCCAGCAGCCGCTGGGGGGGGGCGGACACTGAAGCTTTCTTT.

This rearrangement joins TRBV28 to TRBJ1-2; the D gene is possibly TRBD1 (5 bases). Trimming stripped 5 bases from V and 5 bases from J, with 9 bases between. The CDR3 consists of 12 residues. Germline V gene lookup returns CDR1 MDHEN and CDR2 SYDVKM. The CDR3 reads CASSEGAYGYTF. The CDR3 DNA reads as TGTGCCAGCAGTGAAGGGGCTTATGGCTACACCTTC.

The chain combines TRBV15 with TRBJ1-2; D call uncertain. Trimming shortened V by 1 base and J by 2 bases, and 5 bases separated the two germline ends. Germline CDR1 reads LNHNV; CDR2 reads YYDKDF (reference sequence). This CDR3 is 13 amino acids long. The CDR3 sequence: CATSRAINYGYTF. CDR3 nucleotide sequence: TGTGCCACCAGCAGAGCCATAAACTATGGCTACACCTTC.

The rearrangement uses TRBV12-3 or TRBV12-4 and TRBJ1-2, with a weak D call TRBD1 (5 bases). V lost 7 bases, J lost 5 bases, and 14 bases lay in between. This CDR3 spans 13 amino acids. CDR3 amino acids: CASTGEGPYGYTF. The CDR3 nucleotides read TGTGCCAGCACCGGCGAGGGACCTTATGGCTACACCTTC.

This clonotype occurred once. The CDR3 here is CASERGAFTDTQYF. The CDR3 DNA sequence: TGTGCCAGCGAGCGGGGGGCCTTCACAGATACGCAGTATTTT. This rearrangement joins TRBV6-2 or TRBV6-3 to TRBJ2-3; the match to TRBD2 covers 9 bases. The CDR3 consists of 14 residues. From germline, CDR1 is MNHEY and CDR2 SVGEGT. J gave up 2 bases and V 8 bases, and 5 bases lay outside the gene matches.

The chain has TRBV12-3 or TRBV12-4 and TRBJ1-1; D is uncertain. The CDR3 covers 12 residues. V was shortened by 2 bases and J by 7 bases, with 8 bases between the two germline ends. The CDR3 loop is CASSLHPNEAFF. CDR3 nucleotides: TGTGCCAGCAGTTTACACCCCAATGAAGCTTTCTTT.

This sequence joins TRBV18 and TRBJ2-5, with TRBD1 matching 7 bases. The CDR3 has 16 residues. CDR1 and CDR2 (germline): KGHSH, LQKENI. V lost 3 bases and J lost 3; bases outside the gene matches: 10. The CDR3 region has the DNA TGTGCCAGCTCACCCAATTCCAACAGGGGAAAAGAGACCCAGTACTTC. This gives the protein CASSPNSNRGKETQYF.

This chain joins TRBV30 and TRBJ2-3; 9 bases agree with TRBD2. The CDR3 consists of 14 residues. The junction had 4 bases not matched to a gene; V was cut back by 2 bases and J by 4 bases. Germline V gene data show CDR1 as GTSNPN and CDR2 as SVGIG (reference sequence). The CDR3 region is CAWSRGGRADTQYF. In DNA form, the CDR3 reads TGTGCCTGGAGTCGGGGCGGGAGGGCAGATACGCAGTATTTT.

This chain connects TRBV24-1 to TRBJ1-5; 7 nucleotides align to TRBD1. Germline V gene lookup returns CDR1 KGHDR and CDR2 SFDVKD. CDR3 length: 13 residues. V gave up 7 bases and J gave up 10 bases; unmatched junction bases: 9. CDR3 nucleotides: TGTGCCACCAGACCAGGGGGAGACGGACCCCAGCATTTT. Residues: CATRPGGDGPQHF.